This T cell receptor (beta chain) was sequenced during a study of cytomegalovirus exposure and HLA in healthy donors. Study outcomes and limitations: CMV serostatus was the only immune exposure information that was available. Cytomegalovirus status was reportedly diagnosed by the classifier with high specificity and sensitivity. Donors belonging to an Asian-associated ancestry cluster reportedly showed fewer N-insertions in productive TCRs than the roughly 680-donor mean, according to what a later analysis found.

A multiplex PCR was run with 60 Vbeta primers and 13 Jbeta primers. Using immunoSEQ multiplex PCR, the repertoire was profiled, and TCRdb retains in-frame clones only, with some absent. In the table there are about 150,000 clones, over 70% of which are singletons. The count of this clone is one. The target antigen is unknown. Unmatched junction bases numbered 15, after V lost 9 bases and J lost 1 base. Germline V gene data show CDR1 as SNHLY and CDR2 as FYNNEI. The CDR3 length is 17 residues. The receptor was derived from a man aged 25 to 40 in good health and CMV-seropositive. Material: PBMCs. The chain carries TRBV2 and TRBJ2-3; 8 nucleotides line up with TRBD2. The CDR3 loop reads CARRTREAGEGTDTQYF. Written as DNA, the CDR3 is TGTGCCAGACGTACTAGGGAAGCGGGAGAAGGCACAGATACGCAGTATTTT.